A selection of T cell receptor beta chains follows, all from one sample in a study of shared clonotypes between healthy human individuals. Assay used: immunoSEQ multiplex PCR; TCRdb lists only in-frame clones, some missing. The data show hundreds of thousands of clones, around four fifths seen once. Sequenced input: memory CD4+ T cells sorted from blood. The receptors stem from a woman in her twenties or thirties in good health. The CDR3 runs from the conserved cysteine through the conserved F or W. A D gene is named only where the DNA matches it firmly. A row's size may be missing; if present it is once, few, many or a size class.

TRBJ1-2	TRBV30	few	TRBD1	TGTGCCTGGACCCCGGGACAGGGCTATGGCTACACCTTC	CAWTPGQGYGYTF
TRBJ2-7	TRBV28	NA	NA	TGTGCCAGCTGGGGCGATTCCTACGAGCAGTACTTC	CASWGDSYEQYF
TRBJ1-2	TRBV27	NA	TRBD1	TGTGCCAGCAGCACGACAGGGATAAATGGCTACACCTTC	CASSTTGINGYTF
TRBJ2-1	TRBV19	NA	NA	TGTGCCAGTATTAGGGACCTTACGTCCAATGAGCAGTTCTTC	CASIRDLTSNEQFF
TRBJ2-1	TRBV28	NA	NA	TGTGCCAGCAATTCTCCAGGGAGCTCCTACAATGAGCAGTTCTTC	CASNSPGSSYNEQFF
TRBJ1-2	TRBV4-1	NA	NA	TGCGCCAGCAGCCGCCTTGAAGGGGTCTATGGCTACACCTTC	CASSRLEGVYGYTF
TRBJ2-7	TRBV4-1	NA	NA	TGCGCCAGCAGCCCCGCCGATCGCTACGAGCAGTACTTC	CASSPADRYEQYF
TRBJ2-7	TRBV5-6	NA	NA	TGTGCCAGCACGGTGGGCGGCGGGTTAGGCTCCTACGAGCAGTACTTC	CASTVGGGLGSYEQYF
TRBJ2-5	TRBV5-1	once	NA	TGCGCCAGCAGCCCTGAAATGCTAGCGCCCGATGATGAGCAGTACTTC	CASSPEMLAPDDEQYF
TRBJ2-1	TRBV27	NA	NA	TGTGCCAGCAGTTTTACGGGGGTAACGGCAAAGTTCTTC	CASSFTGVTAKFF
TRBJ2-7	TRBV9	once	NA	TGTGCCAGCAGCGTAGATTCGGCGGCCACCTACGAGCAGTACTTC	CASSVDSAATYEQYF